These 25 T cell receptor beta chains share one sample of origin, sequenced in a study of blood T cells in healthy people across ages. Next came a second PCR, run for about 6 to 11 cycles, which used a sample-barcoded 5' primer along with a J-beta primer mix. MiXCR, applied by TCRdb to the 5' RACE reads, yields one record per CDR3 protein. The sample yields approximately 730,000 distinct CDR3 sequences, 40% to 45% seen once. Sample: blood. The receptors were gathered from a woman aged 55-70 years in good health.

Details on this clonotype: This may be a read error, as it is one base from a much larger clone. DNA for the CDR3: TGTGCCAGCAGTCAAAGCATCGGTACAGATACGCAGTATTTT. It yields the protein CASSQSIGTDTQYF. V is TRBV6-6 and J is TRBJ2-3; D not resolved. Between the trimmed V and J ends, which lost 5 bases and 3 bases, there was a span of 12 bases. There are 14 residues in the CDR3. The germline CDR1 and CDR2 sequences are MNHNY and SVGAGI (reference sequence).

The chain joins TRBV20-1 to TRBJ2-2, with D perhaps TRBD1 (5 bases). CDR1 DFQATT and CDR2 SNEGSKA come from the germline V gene (reference sequence). This CDR3 comprises 17 residues. V was cut by 0 bases and J by 0 bases, with 14 bases left in between. The CDR3 DNA is TGCAGTGCTAGAGATCACATGCAGGGTTCGAACACCGGGGAGCTGTTTTTT. It codes for CSARDHMQGSNTGELFF.

V and J are TRBV12-5 and TRBJ1-5; TRBD1 agrees at 9 bases. Per germline, CDR1 LGHNT and CDR2 FRNRAP. J was trimmed by 2 bases and V by 7 bases; bases with no gene match: 12. There are 17 residues in the CDR3. The chain's CDR3 is CASVLVLRDRGNQPQHF. The CDR3 DNA sequence: TGTGCTAGTGTCCTAGTGCTACGGGACAGGGGCAATCAGCCCCAGCATTTT.

The V and J genes are TRBV2 and TRBJ2-4, with 10 bases that match TRBD2. The DNA end favors TRBJ2-5, so the J call may be wrong. Germline V gene lookup returns CDR1 SNHLY and CDR2 FYNNEI. The CDR3 covers 14 residues. In DNA form, the CDR3 reads TGTGCCAGCAGTCCGACTAGCGGGCAACAGACCCAGTACTTC. It yields the protein CASSPTSGQQTQYF.

This clonotype was counted ten times or more. The genes are TRBV7-9 and TRBJ2-7; D possibly corresponds to TRBD2 (7 bases). The V end lost 0 bases, the J end lost 2 bases, and 11 bases lay between the germline ends. The CDR3 length is 15 residues. Germline assignment: CDR1 SEHNR and CDR2 FQNEAQ (reference sequence). The CDR3 DNA sequence: TGTGCCAGCAGCTTAGCGGGGGGGCGCCCCTACGAGCAGTACTTC. Its protein product is CASSLAGGRPYEQYF.

The CDR3 nucleotides read TGTGCCAGCACCGAGAGGGCCAATAGCGGGGGGCCGTACAATGAGCAGTTCTTC. Residues: CASTERANSGGPYNEQFF. This chain joins TRBV2 and TRBJ2-1; 10 nucleotides align to TRBD2. Trimming at V came to 7 bases and at J to 4 bases, leaving 16 bases not matched to a gene. The CDR3 covers 18 residues. The germline CDR1 and CDR2 sequences are SNHLY and FYNNEI.

This clonotype was observed a handful of times. This chain links TRBV18 with TRBJ2-3, with TRBD2 identical over 8 bases. The CDR3 loop spans 15 amino acids. In germline, CDR1 is KGHSH, CDR2 LQKENI. V lost 2 bases, J lost 0 bases, and 1 base stayed unmatched. This chain's CDR3 is CASSPAGGSTDTQYF. CDR3 DNA sequence: TGTGCCAGCTCACCAGCGGGGGGTAGCACAGATACGCAGTATTTT. Based on the CDR3 plus reference TRBV18 and TRBJ2-3, the full variable domain is NAGVMQNPRHLVRRRGQEARLRCSPMKGHSHVYWYRQLPEEGLKFMVYLQKENIIDESGMPKERFSAEFPKEGPSILRIQQVVRGDSAAYFCASSPAGGSTDTQYFGPGTRLTVL.

This clonotype was recorded a few times. V is TRBV11-2 and J is TRBJ2-5, with 14 nucleotides matching TRBD2. This CDR3 spans 18 amino acids. Germline V gene lookup returns CDR1 SGHAT and CDR2 FQNNGV. Trimming removed 4 bases from V and 2 bases from J; junction bases left unmatched: 9. CDR3: CASSSRLAGGPGQETQYF. Here the CDR3 DNA reads TGTGCCAGCAGCTCCCGACTAGCGGGAGGGCCAGGACAAGAGACCCAGTACTTC.

V and J are TRBV12-3 or TRBV12-4 and TRBJ2-4; D might be TRBD2 (6 bases). The CDR3 has 14 amino acids. V was cut by 8 bases and J by 2 bases, with 13 bases left in between. CDR3 in amino acids: CASVGGGPKNIQYF. For the CDR3, the DNA is TGTGCCAGCGTGGGGGGAGGACCCAAAAACATTCAGTACTTC.

Note on this clonotype: Relative to the germline gene, one junction end is altered; a read error may explain this. The chain employs TRBV12-3 or TRBV12-4 and TRBJ1-2; D perhaps matches TRBD1 (6 bases). The CDR3 is made up of 16 amino acids. CDR3 sequence reads: CASTLRPDRRDDGYTF. The CDR3 region has the DNA TGTGCCAGCACTTTAAGGCCTGACAGGAGAGATGATGGCTACACCTTC.

This sequence joins TRBV5-5 and TRBJ1-5; unclear D gene. Germline assignment: CDR1 SGHKS and CDR2 YYEKEE (reference sequence). Deletions cut 0 bases from V and 7 bases from J, with 11 bases between. This CDR3 comprises 14 residues. The CDR3 region has the DNA TGTGCCAGCAGCTTGGTAGCTCCCGGCCAGCCCCAGCATTTT. This sequence encodes CASSLVAPGQPQHF. The full variable domain, with the rest looked up from reference TRBV5-5 and TRBJ1-5, is DAGVTQSPTHLIKTRGQQVTLRCSPISGHKSVSWYQQVLGQGPQFIFQYYEKEERGRGNFPDRFSARQFPNYSSELNVNALLLGDSALYLCASSLVAPGQPQHFGDGTRLSIL.

In its sample, this clonotype was seen a few times. CDR3 sequence (DNA): TGTGCCAGCAGCCCGACTCAGGCCTACAATGAGCAGTTCTTC. Amino acids: CASSPTQAYNEQFF. This chain uses TRBV7-3 with TRBJ2-1; the D is unclear. Trimming removed 5 bases from V and 2 bases from J, with 10 bases in between. The CDR3 is made up of 14 amino acids. Germline CDR1 SGHTA, CDR2 FQGTGA.

The chain employs TRBV4-2 and TRBJ1-1, with D perhaps TRBD1 (6 bases). This CDR3 comprises 18 residues. Germline-derived CDR1 and CDR2 are LGHNA and YNFKEQ. V was cut by 0 bases and J by 1 base, with 18 bases left in between. CDR3 in DNA: TGTGCCAGCAGCCAAGATAGTATGGACAGTTTAGGGAACACTGAAGCTTTCTTT. Residues: CASSQDSMDSLGNTEAFF.

This clonotype appeared once. A junction boundary mismatches the germline segment, possibly from a read error. J is TRBJ2-5 and V is TRBV20-1, with D possibly matching TRBD2 (6 bases). CDR3 length: 13 residues. CDR1 DFQATT and CDR2 SNEGSKA come from the germline V gene (reference sequence). The CDR3 DNA reads as TGCAGTGGGATAGCGGCAAGTCAAGAGATCCAGTACTTC. Translated: CSGIAASQEIQYF.

The rearrangement links TRBV4-3 to TRBJ1-2; D gene uncertain. The CDR3 is 14 amino acids. The V end lost 0 bases, the J end lost 4 bases, and 9 bases lay between the germline ends. The germline CDR1 and CDR2 sequences are LGHNA and YSLEER. In DNA, the CDR3 is TGCGCCAGCAGCCAAGATCATAACAGCTATGGCTACACCTTC. It translates to CASSQDHNSYGYTF.

The CDR3 protein is CASSLLSYEQFF. The DNA for the CDR3 is TGTGCCAGCAGCTTACTCAGTTATGAGCAGTTCTTC. The chain couples TRBV11-2 to TRBJ2-1, with D unclear. Germline CDR1 SGHAT, CDR2 FQNNGV. The CDR3 loop spans 12 amino acids. Deletions cut 2 bases from V and 8 bases from J, with 7 bases between.

The rearrangement joins TRBV4-2 to TRBJ2-1; D gene ambiguous. The germline V and J ends were trimmed by 0 bases and 13 bases, with 25 bases remaining between them. CDR3 length: 17 amino acids. Germline V gives CDR1 LGHNA, CDR2 YNFKEQ. The CDR3 loop reads CASSQDGLVGSAETQFF. CDR3 DNA sequence: TGTGCCAGCAGCCAAGATGGCCTAGTGGGTAGTGCAGAGACCCAGTTCTTC.

This chain uses TRBV20-1 with TRBJ1-1; tentatively, D is TRBD1 (6 bases). V gave up 8 bases and J gave up 3 bases, with 19 bases separating them. This CDR3 is 14 amino acids long. CDR1 is DFQATT, CDR2 SNEGSKA, per germline (reference sequence). The CDR3: CSPEGGFGDTEAFF. The CDR3 coding sequence is TGCAGTCCAGAAGGGGGGTTCGGGGACACTGAAGCTTTCTTT.

This chain uses TRBV27 with TRBJ2-6; 10 nucleotides match TRBD1. Germline V CDR1 and CDR2: MNHEY, SMNVEV (reference sequence). There are 21 residues in the CDR3. V lost 6 bases and J lost 3; bases outside the gene matches: 20. The CDR3 sequence is CASRTMGFVGQGVGGANVLTF. The DNA of the CDR3 is TGTGCCAGCAGAACGATGGGGTTTGTAGGACAGGGGGTTGGTGGGGCCAACGTCCTGACTTTC. The full variable domain, its missing parts supplied by reference TRBV27 and TRBJ2-6, is EAQVTQNPRYLITVTGKKLTVTCSQNMNHEYMSWYRQDPGLGLRQIYYSMNVEVTDKGDVPEGYKVSRKEKRNFPLILESPSPNQTSLYFCASRTMGFVGQGVGGANVLTFGAGSRLTVL.

As for this clonotype: A read error may explain this, as a much larger clone is one base away. This sequence joins TRBV29-1 and TRBJ2-3, with D uncertain. The CDR3 extends over 14 amino acids. Germline V gives CDR1 SQVTM, CDR2 ANQGSEA. The V end lost 5 bases, the J end lost 6 bases, and 18 bases lay between the germline ends. CDR3 DNA: TGCAGCGTTCCGGACCGGACCACCGGGGATACGCAGTATTTT. Its protein is CSVPDRTTGDTQYF.

The chain recombines TRBV6-6 with TRBJ1-2, with D unclear. V lost 2 bases to trimming and J lost 5 bases, with 12 bases between them. The CDR3 length is 14 residues. Germline lookup yields CDR1 MNHNY and CDR2 SVGAGI (reference sequence). The CDR3 sequence: CASSYIDTAYGYTF. CDR3 sequence (DNA): TGTGCCAGCAGTTACATAGACACGGCATATGGCTACACCTTC.

The chain carries TRBV9 and TRBJ1-1; D is unresolved. The CDR3 covers 12 residues. Per the germline V gene, CDR1 is SGDLS and CDR2 is YYNGEE. Trimming took 3 bases from V and 2 from J, leaving 5 bases between them. CDR3 loop: CASSGPNTEAFF. DNA of the CDR3: TGTGCCAGCAGCGGACCTAACACTGAAGCTTTCTTT.

This clonotype was observed many times. An end of the junction differs from the germline gene, which may be a read error. This chain uses TRBV7-7 with TRBJ2-5; 11 bases are shared with TRBD2. Germline assignment: CDR1 SSHAT and CDR2 FNYEAQ (reference sequence). CDR3 size: 16 residues. CDR3 amino acids: CASSLTGTSGEETQYF. CDR3 nucleotide sequence: TGTGCTAGCAGCTTAACCGGGACTAGCGGAGAAGAGACCCAGTACTTC.

This clonotype was recorded a few times. The chain uses TRBV5-5 and TRBJ2-7, with D perhaps matching TRBD1 or TRBD2 (5 bases each). From germline, CDR1 is SGHKS and CDR2 YYEKEE (reference sequence). V was cut by 3 bases and J by 3 bases, with 13 bases left in between. The CDR3 runs 14 residues. The CDR3 is CASSSGPSNYEQYF. CDR3 DNA: TGTGCCAGCAGCTCGGGACCCAGCAACTACGAGCAGTACTTC. The full variable domain, with the rest looked up from reference TRBV5-5 and TRBJ2-7, is DAGVTQSPTHLIKTRGQQVTLRCSPISGHKSVSWYQQVLGQGPQFIFQYYEKEERGRGNFPDRFSARQFPNYSSELNVNALLLGDSALYLCASSSGPSNYEQYFGPGTRLTVT.

This clonotype came up a few times. The chain has TRBV20-1 and TRBJ2-3; the match to TRBD2 covers 10 bases. V shed 0 bases, J shed 6 bases, and the junction held 9 bases outside the gene matches. The CDR3 covers 16 residues. CDR1 is DFQATT and CDR2 is SNEGSKA in the germline V gene (reference sequence). CDR3 sequence: CSARDRQRGGWDTQYF. The CDR3 region has the DNA TGCAGTGCTAGAGATAGGCAGCGGGGGGGCTGGGATACGCAGTATTTT.